The 18 T cell receptor beta chains below were found in one sample sequenced in a study of shared clonotypes between healthy human individuals. Assay used: immunoSEQ multiplex PCR; TCRdb lists only in-frame clones, some missing. This table has roughly 2.2 million clones, 85% to 95% appearing once. The source material was naive CD4+ T cells from PBMCs. The sample's subset: CD45RA+ positively selected. The receptors stem from a man between 18 and 35 years old in good health. Some clones in this sample may be carry-over from other donors' samples.

V usage is TRBV7-9 and J usage is TRBJ2-7; the D is unclear. The ends were cut back, 6 bases at V and 6 bases at J, with 18 bases in the middle. In germline, CDR1 is SEHNR, CDR2 FQNEAQ (reference sequence). There are 14 residues in the CDR3. The CDR3 loop reads CASSPGEWIGEQYF. The CDR3, as DNA: TGTGCCAGCAGTCCCGGCGAGTGGATAGGCGAGCAGTACTTC.

The V and J genes are TRBV7-7 and TRBJ2-1; 9 nucleotides align to TRBD1. The CDR3 loop spans 15 amino acids. Trimming at V came to 5 bases and at J to 0 bases, leaving 2 bases not matched to a gene. Germline CDR1 and CDR2: SSHAT and FNYEAQ (reference sequence). CDR3 region: CASSQTGGSYNEQFF. The CDR3 DNA is TGTGCCAGCAGCCAGACAGGGGGCTCCTACAATGAGCAGTTCTTC.

This clone was found once. J is TRBJ2-1 and V is TRBV5-1, with TRBD2 matching over 12 bases. CDR1 and CDR2 from the germline V gene are SGHRS and YFSETQ. This CDR3 comprises 16 residues. Trimming took 4 bases from V and 4 from J; bases not matched to a gene: 6. CDR3 in DNA: TGCGCCAGCAGCCTCCCGACTAGCGGGGGTTACAATGAGCAGTTCTTC. It is translated as CASSLPTSGGYNEQFF.

The chain has TRBV5-1 and TRBJ2-5; possibly TRBD1 for D (6 bases). In germline, CDR1 is SGHRS, CDR2 YFSETQ. This CDR3 region has 14 residues. Trimming stripped 3 bases from V and 3 bases from J, with 12 bases between. Here the CDR3 DNA reads TGCGCCAGCAGCTCGGGGACACGAGAAGAGACCCAGTACTTC. Translating gives CASSSGTREETQYF. The full variable domain, completed using reference TRBV5-1 and TRBJ2-5, is KAGVTQTPRYLIKTRGQQVTLSCSPISGHRSVSWYQQTPGQGLQFLFEYFSETQRNKGNFPGRFSGRQFSNSRSEMNVSTLELGDSALYLCASSSGTREETQYFGPGTRLLVL.

The chain uses TRBV28 and TRBJ1-5; 7 positions match TRBD1. The V gene's germline CDR1 is MDHEN and CDR2 SYDVKM. With 6 bases clipped from V and 0 bases from J, the junction kept 14 bases outside the gene matches. This CDR3 comprises 18 residues. The CDR3 bases are TGTGCCAGCAGCCCACCGGACAGGAGCCATTATAGCAATCAGCCCCAGCATTTT. Encoded protein: CASSPPDRSHYSNQPQHF.

The chain combines TRBV21-1 with TRBJ2-2; TRBD2, the table's D call, was not compared with the DNA. TRBV21-1 is termed a pseudogene. CDR3 length equals 18 residues. The CDR3 DNA reads as TGTGCCAGCAGCAAAATTGGCGGGAGGGTCCCTCGGTTCGGGGAGCTGTTTTTT. Residues: CASSKIGGRVPRFGELFF.

V and J are TRBV9 and TRBJ1-2; perhaps TRBD1 as D (6 bases). The CDR3 contains 16 residues. Germline lookup yields CDR1 SGDLS and CDR2 YYNGEE. Trimming removed 4 bases from V and 0 bases from J, with 16 bases in between. In DNA form, the CDR3 reads TGTGCCAGCAGCCCGCGGGGGGGGCGAGCTAACTATGGCTACACCTTC. Translation: CASSPRGGRANYGYTF.

The rearrangement links TRBV21-1 to TRBJ2-5; the table's D gene call, TRBD1, was not cross checked with the DNA. TRBV21-1 is designated a pseudogene. CDR3 length: 16 residues. The CDR3 protein is CASPPVGQIFLKAQYF. CDR3 nucleotides: TGTGCCAGCCCCCCGGTTGGGCAGATTTTTTTGAAGGCCCAGTACTTC.

This chain connects TRBV2 to TRBJ2-2; D possibly uses TRBD1 or TRBD2 (7 bases each). This CDR3 is 15 amino acids long. With 6 bases removed from V and 6 bases from J, the gap between germline ends came to 17 bases. Germline V gene sequence: CDR1 SNHLY, CDR2 FYNNEI. Here the CDR3 reads CASRYRDSGAGELFF. DNA of the CDR3: TGTGCCAGCAGGTACAGGGACAGCGGGGCCGGGGAGCTGTTTTTT.

The V gene is TRBV10-1, the J gene TRBJ2-1; 12 bases are a match to TRBD2. The CDR3 sequence is 16 residues long. CDR1 and CDR2 from the germline V gene are WNHNN and SYGVQD (reference sequence). V dropped 2 bases and J dropped 8; count of bases not matched to a gene: 7. Here the CDR3 reads CASSEASGRASDEQFF. In nucleotides, the CDR3 is TGCGCCAGCAGTGAGGCTAGCGGGAGGGCCAGCGATGAGCAGTTCTTC.

V gene TRBV4-1 combines with J gene TRBJ2-5; possibly TRBD2 for D (6 bases). There are 15 residues in the CDR3. V was shortened by 2 bases and J by 0 bases, with 10 bases between the two germline ends. Germline V gene lookup returns CDR1 MGHRA and CDR2 YSYEKL. The CDR3 region is CASSQLGGDQETQYF. The CDR3, as DNA: TGCGCCAGCAGCCAATTGGGCGGGGACCAAGAGACCCAGTACTTC.

V usage is TRBV12-5 and J usage is TRBJ2-5; 8 nucleotides agree with TRBD1. Germline-derived CDR1 and CDR2 are LGHNT and FRNRAP. The CDR3 spans 14 residues. V shed 5 bases, J shed 4 bases, and the junction held 6 bases outside the gene matches. In DNA form, the CDR3 reads TGTGCTAGTGGTCAGGGGGCCCCGGGAGAGACCCAGTACTTC. Its translation: CASGQGAPGETQYF.

Comments on this clone: Other DNA sequences in this sample translate to the same CDR3. The CDR3 protein is CSAGQETQYF. The CDR3 DNA reads as TGCAGTGCGGGGCAAGAGACCCAGTACTTC. The chain combines TRBV20-1 with TRBJ2-5; D is uncertain. This CDR3 is built from 10 residues. V gave up 6 bases and J gave up 2 bases, with 4 bases separating them. CDR1 DFQATT and CDR2 SNEGSKA come from the germline V gene (reference sequence).

This chain uses TRBV28 with TRBJ1-2; D call uncertain. The V and J ends lost 7 bases and 4 bases respectively, with 10 bases between them. CDR3 length: 12 residues. Germline V CDR1 and CDR2: MDHEN, SYDVKM. The CDR3 DNA follows: TGTGCCAGCATGTCGTCTTCCTATGGCTACACCTTC. Translated, it gives CASMSSSYGYTF.

The chain combines TRBV28 with TRBJ1-5; no definite D call. CDR3 length: 15 residues. CDR1 is MDHEN, CDR2 SYDVKM, per germline. Trimming removed 3 bases from V and 0 bases from J, with 9 bases in between. The CDR3 here is CASSLTHVSNQPQHF. CDR3 nucleotide sequence: TGTGCCAGCAGTTTGACTCATGTTAGCAATCAGCCCCAGCATTTT.

The J gene is TRBJ2-2, the V gene TRBV5-1; D gene ambiguous. Germline V gives CDR1 SGHRS, CDR2 YFSETQ. V gave up 1 base and J gave up 5 bases, with 9 bases separating them. The CDR3 spans 14 residues. CDR3 protein: CASSLSLVTGELFF. The CDR3 DNA follows: TGCGCCAGCAGCTTGAGCCTAGTGACCGGGGAGCTGTTTTTT.

The chain joins TRBV10-1 to TRBJ2-1; 8 nucleotides agree with TRBD2. This CDR3 comprises 15 residues. The V and J ends lost 4 bases and 6 bases, in that order; junction bases with no gene match: 8. CDR1 is WNHNN, CDR2 SYGVQD, per germline (reference sequence). CDR3 coding DNA: TGCGCCAGCAGTGGGTCCCTAGCGGGCGGCAATGAGCAGTTCTTC. Protein product: CASSGSLAGGNEQFF.

The chain links TRBV2 to TRBJ1-5; a weak D match, TRBD1 (5 bases). Between the trimmed V and J ends, which lost 6 bases and 0 bases, there was a span of 12 bases. Germline V gene sequence: CDR1 SNHLY, CDR2 FYNNEI. This CDR3 spans 15 amino acids. DNA for the CDR3: TGTGCCAGCAGCCCCGACAGCTATAGCAATCAGCCCCAGCATTTT. Protein sequence: CASSPDSYSNQPQHF.